This TCR beta chain was identified during a study of Graves' ophthalmopathy and Graves' hyperthyroidism. General study findings and limits: Clonotypes were expanded in thyroid at above 0.001 frequency, and most also appeared in blood.

The V gene's germline CDR1 is MNHEY and CDR2 SMNVEV (reference sequence). The ends were cut back, 2 bases at V and 2 bases at J, with 7 bases in the middle. The length of the CDR3 is 13 residues. Amplification targeted the TCR beta CDR3 regions, with RNA transcripts as the source material. HTBI primers served in a first-round RT-PCR, which a second-round multiplex PCR followed. Using its own MiXCR run on the multiplex PCR reads, TCRdb lists one record per CDR3 protein. The sample has 300,000 to 350,000 distinct CDR3 sequences, 15% to 20% seen once. As concerns this clonotype: Its target is not known.

The chain is built from TRBV27 and TRBJ2-7; D unresolved. The sequenced sample consisted of peripheral blood. The source is an adult man with Graves' ophthalmopathy. CDR3 coding DNA: TGTGCCAGCAGTTTAGGGGATACCTACGAGCAGTACTTC. Protein product: CASSLGDTYEQYF.